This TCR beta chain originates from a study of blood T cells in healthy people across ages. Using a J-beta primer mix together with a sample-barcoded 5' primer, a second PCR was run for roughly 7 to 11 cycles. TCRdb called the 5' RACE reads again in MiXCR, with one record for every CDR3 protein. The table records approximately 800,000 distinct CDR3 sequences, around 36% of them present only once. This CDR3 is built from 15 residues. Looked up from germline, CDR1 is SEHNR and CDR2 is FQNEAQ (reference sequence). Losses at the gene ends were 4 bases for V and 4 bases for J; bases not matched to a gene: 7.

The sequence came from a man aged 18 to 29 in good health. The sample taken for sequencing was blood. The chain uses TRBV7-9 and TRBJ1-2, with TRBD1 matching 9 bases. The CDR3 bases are TGTGCCAGCAGCTATCAGCCGGGACAGGGCTATGGCTACACCTTC. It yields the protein CASSYQPGQGYGYTF.